This passage covers 20 T cell receptor beta chains from one sample sequenced in a study of T cells in Graves' hyperthyroidism and ophthalmopathy. TCR beta CDR3 region amplification was performed from RNA transcripts. HTBI primers were employed in a first-round RT-PCR of the TCR CDR3. TCRdb re-called the multiplex PCR reads with MiXCR, one entry per CDR3 protein. The profile shows 700,000 or so distinct CDR3 sequences, over 15% of them singletons. Sequencing was performed on blood. Receptors were obtained from a man in his late teens or twenties with Graves' hyperthyroidism.

At least ten counts were recorded for this clonotype. This chain joins TRBV18 and TRBJ2-1; unclear D gene. V lost 3 bases, J lost 7 bases, and 16 bases lay in between. The CDR3 has 15 amino acids. Looked up from germline, CDR1 is KGHSH and CDR2 is LQKENI. The CDR3 bases are TGTGCCAGCTCACCTTTCGAGCAGGCTTGGAATGAGCAGTTCTTC. It codes for CASSPFEQAWNEQFF.

This clonotype was detected many times. The CDR3 coding sequence is TGCAGTGCTAGAGTGGCGGTCCGCACAGATACGCAGTATTTT. It yields the protein CSARVAVRTDTQYF. The chain recombines TRBV20-1 with TRBJ2-3, with unresolved D. V was cut by 1 base and J by 1 base, with 9 bases left in between. The CDR3 consists of 14 residues. CDR1 DFQATT and CDR2 SNEGSKA come from the germline V gene (reference sequence).

This clonotype was detected many times. The rearrangement joins TRBV12-3 or TRBV12-4 to TRBJ2-5, with D unresolved. The CDR3 covers 14 residues. V lost 3 bases, J lost 0 bases, and 8 bases lay in between. This CDR3 reads CASSFQTYQETQYF. The CDR3 bases are TGTGCCAGCAGTTTTCAGACGTACCAAGAGACCCAGTACTTC.

The V and J genes are TRBV9 and TRBJ1-1, with D possibly being TRBD1 (6 bases). The V end was cut by 2 bases, the J end by 1 base, with 21 bases between. The germline gives CDR1 SGDLS, CDR2 YYNGEE. The length of the CDR3 is 18 residues. CDR3 sequence: CASSVDTGTYGWNTEAFF. The CDR3 nucleotides are TGTGCCAGCAGCGTTGATACCGGGACATATGGGTGGAACACTGAAGCTTTCTTT.

This clonotype was observed at least ten times. The rearrangement links TRBV12-3 or TRBV12-4 to TRBJ2-5, with a possible D match to TRBD2 (6 bases). The V end lost 6 bases, the J end lost 4 bases, and 12 bases lay between the germline ends. The CDR3 runs to 13 residues. This CDR3 reads CASRFLGGETQYF. The CDR3 bases are TGTGCCAGCAGGTTTTTGGGAGGAGAGACCCAGTACTTC.

This chain joins TRBV7-3 and TRBJ2-1, with 7 bases matching TRBD2. CDR1 and CDR2 from the germline V gene are SGHTA and FQGTGA. CDR3 size: 16 residues. V dropped 5 bases and J dropped 0; count of bases not matched to a gene: 7. CDR3 in DNA: TGTGCCAGCAGCAAGGACTGGACTAGCTCCTACAATGAGCAGTTCTTC. Protein sequence: CASSKDWTSSYNEQFF.

This clonotype appeared a few times. The J gene is TRBJ2-5, the V gene TRBV19; maybe TRBD2 (5 bases). CDR3 length: 14 residues. Looked up from germline, CDR1 is LNHDA and CDR2 is SQIVND (reference sequence). The V end was cut by 5 bases, the J end by 3 bases, with 13 bases between. The CDR3 reads CASSPRRAEETQYF. The CDR3 DNA reads as TGTGCCAGTAGTCCCCGGCGGGCAGAAGAGACCCAGTACTTC.

This clonotype was counted ten times or more. The gene calls are TRBV20-1 and TRBJ2-1, with TRBD1 identical over 12 bases. Germline loops: CDR1 DFQATT, CDR2 SNEGSKA (reference sequence). V shed 3 bases and J 6 bases; nucleotides not matched to a gene: 6. This CDR3 has 15 amino acids. CDR3 protein: CSARSGTGGGNEQFF. The CDR3 DNA follows: TGCAGTGCTAGGTCCGGGACAGGGGGCGGCAATGAGCAGTTCTTC.

This clonotype was seen only a few times. J is TRBJ2-3 and V is TRBV19; either TRBD1 or TRBD2 may supply D (5 bases each). Germline CDR1 LNHDA, CDR2 SQIVND (reference sequence). The V gene lost 6 bases and the J gene lost 1 base, with 17 bases spanning the gap. The CDR3 contains 16 residues. CDR3 region: CASSDRGRDGTDTQYF. The CDR3 nucleotides are TGTGCCAGTAGCGATCGGGGCAGGGATGGCACAGATACGCAGTATTTT.

This clonotype has only a few counts. V usage is TRBV6-1 and J usage is TRBJ2-7; D might be TRBD1 or TRBD2, each matching 6 bases. V dropped 0 bases and J dropped 2 bases, with 14 bases sitting between them. The CDR3 spans 16 residues. Looked up from germline, CDR1 is MNHNS and CDR2 is SASEGT. CDR3 sequence: CASSEALGGSTYEQYF. In DNA, the CDR3 is TGTGCCAGCAGTGAAGCGCTAGGGGGGAGCACCTACGAGCAGTACTTC.

Many counts were recorded for this clonotype. The gene calls are TRBV12-3 or TRBV12-4 and TRBJ2-7, with D uncertain. V lost 1 base to trimming and J lost 3 bases, with 16 bases between them. The CDR3 runs 16 residues. The CDR3: CASSLVAAQVSYEQYF. Here the CDR3 DNA reads TGTGCCAGCAGTTTAGTAGCAGCGCAAGTCAGCTACGAGCAGTACTTC.

This clonotype was detected ten times or more. The chain joins TRBV27 to TRBJ1-2, with D maybe TRBD1 (5 bases). V lost 2 bases and J lost 7, with 11 bases in between. In germline, CDR1 is MNHEY, CDR2 SMNVEV (reference sequence). The CDR3 covers 13 residues. The CDR3 bases are TGTGCCAGCAGTTTAAGCATAGGGGCTGGCTACACCTTC. Its protein is CASSLSIGAGYTF.

This clonotype was seen more than once but under ten times. The chain combines TRBV7-2 with TRBJ2-5; 10 bases fit TRBD2. Germline assignment: CDR1 SGHTA and CDR2 FQGNSA. The ends lost 5 bases at V and 13 bases at J; junction bases unmatched: 13. This CDR3 contains 14 residues. The CDR3 spells CASSASKAGGARYF. DNA of the CDR3: TGTGCCAGCAGCGCCAGCAAAGCGGGAGGGGCCAGGTACTTC.

This clonotype has at least ten counts. The genes are TRBV12-3 or TRBV12-4 and TRBJ2-5; 7 bases are a match to TRBD1. Germline trimming cut 0 bases from V and 5 bases from J; bases unmatched to any gene: 6. The CDR3 extends over 15 amino acids. The CDR3, as DNA: TGTGCCAGCAGTTTAGCTAAGGGGGCTGGGGAGACCCAGTACTTC. Translation: CASSLAKGAGETQYF.

This clonotype was found many times. For the CDR3, the DNA is TGTGCCAGCAGCGCACAAGGCTCCGGGGAGCTGTTTTTT. Translation gives CASSAQGSGELFF. The chain has TRBV7-9 and TRBJ2-2; D remains unclear. Germline values: CDR1 SEHNR, CDR2 FQNEAQ (reference sequence). The CDR3 is 13 residues long. Trimming shortened V by 5 bases and J by 6 bases, and 10 bases separated the two germline ends.

This clonotype was recorded many times. The V call is TRBV9, the J call TRBJ2-3; D call uncertain. Germline V CDR1 and CDR2: SGDLS, YYNGEE. The CDR3 sequence is 15 residues long. With 4 bases removed from V and 4 bases from J, the gap between germline ends came to 16 bases. The CDR3 protein is CASSPTAGRPDTQYF. The CDR3 DNA reads TGTGCCAGCAGCCCAACGGCAGGACGGCCAGATACGCAGTATTTT.

This clonotype was observed at least ten times. V usage is TRBV11-2 and J usage is TRBJ1-2; D remains unclear. CDR1 SGHAT and CDR2 FQNNGV come from the germline V gene. The CDR3 covers 14 residues. With 0 bases removed from V and 3 bases from J, the gap between germline ends came to 8 bases. The CDR3 DNA sequence: TGTGCCAGCAGCTTAGAGCTGGCCGACTATGGCTACACCTTC. Protein: CASSLELADYGYTF.

This clonotype has a handful of counts. This chain uses TRBV27 with TRBJ2-7, with 8 bases matching TRBD2. Germline assignment: CDR1 MNHEY and CDR2 SMNVEV (reference sequence). The CDR3 has 17 amino acids. J was trimmed by 4 bases and V by 1 base; bases with no gene match: 12. CDR3 protein: CASSLFRTSPGEYEQYF. DNA of the CDR3: TGTGCCAGCAGTTTATTCCGGACTAGCCCAGGCGAGTACGAGCAGTACTTC.

A few counts support this clonotype. The J gene is TRBJ2-7, the V gene TRBV4-3, with 10 bases matching TRBD2. The junction had 6 bases not matched to a gene; V was cut back by 4 bases and J by 0 bases. Germline V gene lookup returns CDR1 LGHNA and CDR2 YSLEER. CDR3 length: 16 residues. This CDR3 is CASSRVAGGSSYEQYF. CDR3 nucleotide sequence: TGCGCCAGCAGCCGGGTAGCGGGAGGCTCCTCCTACGAGCAGTACTTC.

This clonotype was recorded a few times. The J gene is TRBJ2-7, the V gene TRBV6-5; 9 bases are shared with TRBD1. The V gene end was trimmed by 3 bases and the J gene end by 2 bases; junction bases not matched to a gene: 5. CDR3 size: 15 residues. CDR1 and CDR2 (germline): MNHEY, SVGAGI. As DNA, the CDR3 is TGTGCCAGCAGTTATCGGGGACAGGGTGCCTACGAGCAGTACTTC. Amino acid sequence: CASSYRGQGAYEQYF.